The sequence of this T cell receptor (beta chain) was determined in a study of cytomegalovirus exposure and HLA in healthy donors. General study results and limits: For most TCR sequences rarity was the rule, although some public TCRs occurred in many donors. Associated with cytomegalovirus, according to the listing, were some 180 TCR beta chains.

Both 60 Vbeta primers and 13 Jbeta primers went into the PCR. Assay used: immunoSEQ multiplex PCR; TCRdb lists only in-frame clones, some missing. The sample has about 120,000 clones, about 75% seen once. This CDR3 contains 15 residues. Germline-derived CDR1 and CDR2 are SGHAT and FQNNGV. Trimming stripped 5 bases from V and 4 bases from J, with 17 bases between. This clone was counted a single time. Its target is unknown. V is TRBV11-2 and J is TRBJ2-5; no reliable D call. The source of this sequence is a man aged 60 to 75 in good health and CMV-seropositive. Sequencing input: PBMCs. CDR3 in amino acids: CASSQNRVRGETQYF. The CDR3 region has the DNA TGTGCCAGCAGCCAAAACAGAGTACGTGGAGAGACCCAGTACTTC.